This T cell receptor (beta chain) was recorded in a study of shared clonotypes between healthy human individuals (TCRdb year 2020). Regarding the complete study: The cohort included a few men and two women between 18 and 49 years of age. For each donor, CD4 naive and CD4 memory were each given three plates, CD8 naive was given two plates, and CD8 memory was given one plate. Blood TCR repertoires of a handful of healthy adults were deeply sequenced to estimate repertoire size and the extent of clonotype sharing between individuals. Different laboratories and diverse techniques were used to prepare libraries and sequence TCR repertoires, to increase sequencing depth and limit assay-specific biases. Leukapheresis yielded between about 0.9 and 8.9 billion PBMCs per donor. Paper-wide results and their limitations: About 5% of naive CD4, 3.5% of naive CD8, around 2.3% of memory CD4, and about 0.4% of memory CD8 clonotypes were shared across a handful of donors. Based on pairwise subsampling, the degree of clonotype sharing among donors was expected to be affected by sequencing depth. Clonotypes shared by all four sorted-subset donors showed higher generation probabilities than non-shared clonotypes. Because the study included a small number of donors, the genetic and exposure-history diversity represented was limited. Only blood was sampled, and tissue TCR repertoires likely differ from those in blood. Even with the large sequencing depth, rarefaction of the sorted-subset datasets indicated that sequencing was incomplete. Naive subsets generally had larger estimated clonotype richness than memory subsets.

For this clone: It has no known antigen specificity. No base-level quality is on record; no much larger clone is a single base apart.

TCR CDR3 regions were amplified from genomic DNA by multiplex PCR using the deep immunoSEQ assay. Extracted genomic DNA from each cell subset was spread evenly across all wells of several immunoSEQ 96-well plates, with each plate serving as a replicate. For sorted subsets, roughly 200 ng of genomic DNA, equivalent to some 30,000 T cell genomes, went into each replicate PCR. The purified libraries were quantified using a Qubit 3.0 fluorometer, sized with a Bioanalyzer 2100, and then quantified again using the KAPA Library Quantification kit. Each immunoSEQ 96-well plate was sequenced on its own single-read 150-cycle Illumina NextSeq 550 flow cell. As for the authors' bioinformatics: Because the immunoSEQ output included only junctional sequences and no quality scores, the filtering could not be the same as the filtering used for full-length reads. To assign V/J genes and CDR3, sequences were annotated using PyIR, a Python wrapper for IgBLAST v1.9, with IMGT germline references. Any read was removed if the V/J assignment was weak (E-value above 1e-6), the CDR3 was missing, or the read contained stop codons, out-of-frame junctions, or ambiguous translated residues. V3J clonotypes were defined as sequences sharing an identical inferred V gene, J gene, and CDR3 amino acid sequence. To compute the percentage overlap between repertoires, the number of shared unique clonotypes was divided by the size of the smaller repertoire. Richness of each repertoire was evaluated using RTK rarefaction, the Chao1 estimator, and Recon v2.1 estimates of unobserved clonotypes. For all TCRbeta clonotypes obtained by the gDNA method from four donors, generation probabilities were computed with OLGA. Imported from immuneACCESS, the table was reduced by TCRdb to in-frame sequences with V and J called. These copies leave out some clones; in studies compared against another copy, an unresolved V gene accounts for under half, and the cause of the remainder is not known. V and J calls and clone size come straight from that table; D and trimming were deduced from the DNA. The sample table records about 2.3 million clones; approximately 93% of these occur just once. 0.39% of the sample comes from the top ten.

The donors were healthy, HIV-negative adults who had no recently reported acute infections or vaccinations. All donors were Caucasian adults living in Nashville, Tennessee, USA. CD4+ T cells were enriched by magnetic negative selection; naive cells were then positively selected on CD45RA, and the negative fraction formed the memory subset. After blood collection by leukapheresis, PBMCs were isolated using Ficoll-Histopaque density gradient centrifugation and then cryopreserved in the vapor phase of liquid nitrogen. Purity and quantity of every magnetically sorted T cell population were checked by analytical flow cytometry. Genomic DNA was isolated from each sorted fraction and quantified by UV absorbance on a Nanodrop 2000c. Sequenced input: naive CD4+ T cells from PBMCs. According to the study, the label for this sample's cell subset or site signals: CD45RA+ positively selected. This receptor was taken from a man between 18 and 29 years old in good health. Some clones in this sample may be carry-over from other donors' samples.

The sequenced DNA: TGTGCCAGCATTAACGACAGGAAAGCTTTCTTT. This gives the protein CASINDRKAFF. The chain uses TRBV6-5 and TRBJ1-1; possibly the D gene is TRBD1, per 6 matching bases. The germline V gene encodes CDR1 MNHEY and CDR2 SVGAGI. There are 11 amino acids in the CDR3, from cysteine to phenylalanine inclusive. Of all the DNA, just the CDR3 is kept, 33 bases in frame from base 1. Trimming at the junction amounts to 7 bases on V and 9 bases on J, and the germline ends lie 12 bases apart.